This T cell receptor beta chain was documented in a study of OX40 agonist ivuxolimab in advanced cancers. About the study: Enrolled patients in dose escalation had cancers that were hepatocellular carcinoma, melanoma, renal cell or head and neck cancer.

Note on this clone: Its target is unknown.

Study-wide findings and caveats: Normalized expansion of T-cell clones was also low for some nonresponders.

Here immunoSEQ multiplex PCR was the method, and the copy in TCRdb shows in-frame clones only, minus some. This table holds 72,000 or so clones, 85% to 90% found once. V was clipped by 3 bases and J by 4 bases; unmatched bases: 3. Germline CDR1 SGHRS, CDR2 YFSETQ. The CDR3 has 14 residues. The clonotype comes from an adult with an advanced solid tumor such as melanoma, head and neck, liver or kidney cancer. The rearrangement uses TRBV5-1 and TRBJ2-2; the match to TRBD2 covers 7 bases. The sample was CD4+ or CD8+ T cells sorted from blood, taken in a trial of the OX40 agonist ivuxolimab. The CDR3 DNA follows: TGCGCCAGCAGCTGGGAGGGCCCCACCGGGGAGCTGTTTTTT. Protein sequence: CASSWEGPTGELFF.